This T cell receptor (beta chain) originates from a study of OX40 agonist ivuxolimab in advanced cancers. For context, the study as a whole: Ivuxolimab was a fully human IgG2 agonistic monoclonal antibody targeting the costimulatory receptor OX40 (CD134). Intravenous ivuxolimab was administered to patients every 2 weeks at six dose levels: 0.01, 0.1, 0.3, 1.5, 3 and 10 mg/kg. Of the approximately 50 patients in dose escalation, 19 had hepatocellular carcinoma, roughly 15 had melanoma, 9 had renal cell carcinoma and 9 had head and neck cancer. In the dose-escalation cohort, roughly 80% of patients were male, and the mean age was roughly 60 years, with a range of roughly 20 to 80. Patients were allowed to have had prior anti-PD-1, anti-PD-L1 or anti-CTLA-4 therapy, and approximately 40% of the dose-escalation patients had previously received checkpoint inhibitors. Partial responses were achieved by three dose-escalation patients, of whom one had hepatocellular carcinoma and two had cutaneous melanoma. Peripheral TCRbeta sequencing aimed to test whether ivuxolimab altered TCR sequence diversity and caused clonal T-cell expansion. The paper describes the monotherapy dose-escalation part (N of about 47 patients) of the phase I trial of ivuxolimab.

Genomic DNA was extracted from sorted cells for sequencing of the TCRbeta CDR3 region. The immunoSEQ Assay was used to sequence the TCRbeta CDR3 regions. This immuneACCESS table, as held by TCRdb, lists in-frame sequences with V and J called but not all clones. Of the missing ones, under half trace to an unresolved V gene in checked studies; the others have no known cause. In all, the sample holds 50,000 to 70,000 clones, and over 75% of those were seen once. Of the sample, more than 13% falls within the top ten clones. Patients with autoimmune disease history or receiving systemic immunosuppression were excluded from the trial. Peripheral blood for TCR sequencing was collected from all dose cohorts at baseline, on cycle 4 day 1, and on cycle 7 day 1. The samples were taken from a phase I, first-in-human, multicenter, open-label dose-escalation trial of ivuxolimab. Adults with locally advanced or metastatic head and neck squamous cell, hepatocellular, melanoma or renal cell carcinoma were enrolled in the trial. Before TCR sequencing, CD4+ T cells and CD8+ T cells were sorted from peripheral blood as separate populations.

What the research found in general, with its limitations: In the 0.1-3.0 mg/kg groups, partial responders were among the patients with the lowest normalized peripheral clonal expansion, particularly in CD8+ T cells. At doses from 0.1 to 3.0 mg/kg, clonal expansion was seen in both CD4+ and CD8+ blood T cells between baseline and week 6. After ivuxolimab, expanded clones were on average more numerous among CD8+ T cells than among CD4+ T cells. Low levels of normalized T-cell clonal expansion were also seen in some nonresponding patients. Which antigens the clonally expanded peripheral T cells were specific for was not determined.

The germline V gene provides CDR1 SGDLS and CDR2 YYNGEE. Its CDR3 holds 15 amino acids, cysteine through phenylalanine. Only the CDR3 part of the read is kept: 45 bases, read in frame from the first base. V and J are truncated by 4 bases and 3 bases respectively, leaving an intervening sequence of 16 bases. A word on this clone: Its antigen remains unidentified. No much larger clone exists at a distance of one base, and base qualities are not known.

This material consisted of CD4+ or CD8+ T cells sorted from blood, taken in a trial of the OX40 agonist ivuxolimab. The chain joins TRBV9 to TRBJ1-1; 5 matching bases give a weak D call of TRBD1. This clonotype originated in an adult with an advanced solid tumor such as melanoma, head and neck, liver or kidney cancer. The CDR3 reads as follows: CASSKQEEGYTEAFF. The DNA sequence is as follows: TGTGCCAGCAGCAAACAGGAAGAGGGCTACACTGAAGCTTTCTTT.